Listed below are T cell receptor beta chains from one sample, sequenced in a study of blood T cell repertoires in COVID-19. Profiled with immunoSEQ multiplex PCR; TCRdb holds only in-frame clones, not every one. The sample lists around 320,000 clones; roughly 89% were seen once. The sequenced material came from PBMCs or T cells enriched from blood (not recorded which). These receptor sequences come from a woman between 18 and 30 years old with acute COVID-19. Both conserved end residues are part of each CDR3. The D gene is left open where the match is weak. Expanded clones are given a class, and other clones once, few, many or no size at all.

J: TRBJ1-2
size: .
D: TRBD1
V: TRBV19
DNA: TGTGCCAGTAGTAGGACAGGGCAAGGCTACACCTTC
CDR3: CASSRTGQGYTF

J: TRBJ2-7
size: once
D: TRBD1
V: TRBV2
DNA: TGTGCCAGCAGTTCCGGGACAGGGGTCTCCTACGAGCAGTACTTC
CDR3: CASSSGTGVSYEQYF

J: TRBJ2-1
size: .
D: .
V: TRBV3-1/TRBV3-2
DNA: TGTGCCAGCAGCCAAGTGAAGGGAGGACTGTACAATGAGCAGTTCTTC
CDR3: CASSQVKGGLYNEQFF

J: TRBJ2-7
size: .
D: .
V: TRBV10-3
DNA: TGTGCCATCAGTGAGGAACGGTACGAGCAGTACTTC
CDR3: CAISEERYEQYF

J: TRBJ1-5
size: .
D: .
V: TRBV19
DNA: TGTGCCAGTCGGGAATATAGCAATCAGCCCCAGCATTTT
CDR3: CASREYSNQPQHF

J: TRBJ1-1
size: .
D: .
V: TRBV7-2
DNA: TGTGCCAGCAGCTCGAGGGCAGGGGCCGGCACTGAAGCTTTCTTT
CDR3: CASSSRAGAGTEAFF

J: TRBJ1-2
size: .
D: TRBD1
V: TRBV6-1
DNA: TGTGCCAGCAGTGAACCGGGACAGGCGGCTGGCTACACCTTC
CDR3: CASSEPGQAAGYTF

J: TRBJ1-6
size: once
D: .
V: TRBV5-1
DNA: TGCGCCAGCAGCCCGGGAGGGGGGAAGGATTCACCCCTCCACTTT
CDR3: CASSPGGGKDSPLHF

J: TRBJ1-3
size: .
D: .
V: TRBV27
DNA: TGTGCCAGCAGTCCTCGTCCTGGAAACACCATATATTTT
CDR3: CASSPRPGNTIYF

J: TRBJ2-2
size: .
D: .
V: TRBV7-9
DNA: TGTGCCAGCGGCACAGGGAACGGGGAGCTGTTTTTT
CDR3: CASGTGNGELFF

J: TRBJ2-5
size: .
D: .
V: TRBV2
DNA: TGTGCCAGCAGTCGGACCCAGGGAATTCAAGAGACCCAGTACTTC
CDR3: CASSRTQGIQETQYF

J: TRBJ2-4
size: .
D: .
V: TRBV19
DNA: TGTGCCAGTAGCCTAAAGGGACTGTGGCACATTCAGTACTTC
CDR3: CASSLKGLWHIQYF

J: TRBJ2-5
size: .
D: TRBD1
V: TRBV5-1
DNA: TGCGCCAGCAGCTTGGCCGATAAGGGGGCTGGGGAGACCCAGTACTTC
CDR3: CASSLADKGAGETQYF

J: TRBJ2-2
size: .
D: TRBD2
V: TRBV24-1
DNA: TGTGCCACCAGTGACCTGGGACTAGCGGGAGGTCCCCTCCGGGAGCTGTTTTTT
CDR3: CATSDLGLAGGPLRELFF

J: TRBJ1-1
size: .
D: TRBD1
V: TRBV6-5
DNA: TGTGCCAGCAGTCTGGGGACAGGGAAAGCTGAAGCTTTCTTT
CDR3: CASSLGTGKAEAFF

J: TRBJ1-2
size: .
D: TRBD1
V: TRBV27
DNA: TGTGCCAGCAGACGAAGGGGGCCCGGCTATGGCTACACCTTC
CDR3: CASRRRGPGYGYTF

J: TRBJ2-2
size: .
D: TRBD1
V: TRBV9
DNA: TGTGCCAGCAGCGTAGAGTTGTGGACAGGGGCGGCCGGGGAGCTGTTTTTT
CDR3: CASSVELWTGAAGELFF

J: TRBJ2-7
size: .
D: TRBD1
V: TRBV28
DNA: TGTGCCAGCAGTTCGGGACAGATGTACGAGCAGTACTTC
CDR3: CASSSGQMYEQYF

J: TRBJ1-2
size: .
D: .
V: TRBV3-1/TRBV3-2
DNA: TGTGCCAGCAGCCCGGGGATAGGGAACTATGGCTACACCTTC
CDR3: CASSPGIGNYGYTF

J: TRBJ1-2
size: once
D: TRBD1
V: TRBV28
DNA: TGTGCCAGCGTGCAGGGACAGAGTCTCTATGGCTACACCTTC
CDR3: CASVQGQSLYGYTF

J: TRBJ2-7
size: .
D: .
V: TRBV6-5
DNA: TGTGCCAGCAGTTACTCTGGGGCAACCAGTCGGTACGAGCAGTACTTC
CDR3: CASSYSGATSRYEQYF

J: TRBJ1-2
size: .
D: .
V: TRBV5-1
DNA: TGCGCCAGCAGCTTGAATGCCGGGGATGGCTATGGCTACACCTTC
CDR3: CASSLNAGDGYGYTF

J: TRBJ1-1
size: .
D: .
V: TRBV19
DNA: TGTGCCAGTAGTACCCCCAGGGGGAACACTGAAGCTTTCTTT
CDR3: CASSTPRGNTEAFF

J: TRBJ2-7
size: .
D: TRBD1
V: TRBV5-8
DNA: TGTGCCAGCAGCTTGGGACAGGGGGCTGACGAGCAGTACTTC
CDR3: CASSLGQGADEQYF

J: TRBJ1-6
size: .
D: .
V: TRBV6-4
DNA: TGTGCCAGCAGTGACTCGCCGCAGGGCCTCTATAATTCACCCCTCCACTTT
CDR3: CASSDSPQGLYNSPLHF

J: TRBJ1-2
size: .
D: .
V: TRBV7-2
DNA: TGTGCCAGCACCCCATCCTATTATGGCTACACCTTC
CDR3: CASTPSYYGYTF

J: TRBJ2-1
size: .
D: TRBD2
V: TRBV11-2
DNA: TGTGCCAGCAGCTTAGATAGCGGGGCAAACTACAATGAGCAGTTCTTC
CDR3: CASSLDSGANYNEQFF

J: TRBJ1-1
size: .
D: .
V: TRBV19
DNA: TGTGCCAGTAGTATAGTGGGGGGGGCCGTTGAAGCTTTCTTT
CDR3: CASSIVGGAVEAFF

J: TRBJ1-1
size: once
D: .
V: TRBV18
DNA: TGTGCCAGCACCCGGGTAGGTACTGAAGCTTTCTTT
CDR3: CASTRVGTEAFF

J: TRBJ1-5
size: .
D: .
V: TRBV6-1
DNA: TGTGCCAGCAGTGAGAAGGTCGGGGATACCCAGCATTTT
CDR3: CASSEKVGDTQHF

J: TRBJ1-1
size: .
D: .
V: TRBV10-3
DNA: TGTGCCATCAGCCCCCAGGGGAGGGTAACTGAAGCTTTCTTT
CDR3: CAISPQGRVTEAFF

J: TRBJ2-3
size: few
D: .
V: TRBV29-1
DNA: TGCAGCGTTCAAACTAGCATAACAGATACGCAGTATTTT
CDR3: CSVQTSITDTQYF

J: TRBJ2-2
size: .
D: TRBD2
V: TRBV5-4
DNA: TGTGCCAGCAGCCCGACTAGCGGGGTGAACACCGGGGAGCTGTTTTTT
CDR3: CASSPTSGVNTGELFF